These 2 T cell receptor beta chains share one sample of origin, sequenced in a study of T cell repertoires in cytomegalovirus infection. TCRdb reprocessed the reads via MiXCR and lists one record per CDR3 protein. The table records about 890,000 distinct CDR3 sequences, approximately 33% of them present only once. Antigen specificity for these receptors is unknown. The sequencing here drew on cultured CD8+ T cells from PBMCs, taken from culture after CMV antigen stimulation. The receptors stem from a human donor in good health (CMV status not recorded). Some clones in this sample may be carry-over from other donors' samples.

This clonotype showed up many times. The chain recombines TRBV7-9 with TRBJ2-1; D possibly matches TRBD1 or TRBD2 (5 bases each). CDR1 and CDR2 from the germline V gene are SEHNR and FQNEAQ (reference sequence). This CDR3 is built from 15 residues. V gave up 3 bases and J gave up 2 bases, with 11 bases separating them. CDR3 residues: CASSLVGVTYNEQFF. For the CDR3, the DNA is TGTGCCAGCAGCTTGGTGGGGGTGACCTACAATGAGCAGTTCTTC.

V usage is TRBV7-6 and J usage is TRBJ2-5; a possible D gene is TRBD2 (5 bases). Trimming took 7 bases from V and 5 from J, leaving 17 bases between them. Germline assignment: CDR1 SGHVS and CDR2 FNYEAQ. CDR3 size: 14 residues. For the CDR3, the DNA is TGTGCCAGCATCCCTGAAGGGCCGGGGGAGACCCAGTACTTC. Amino acids: CASIPEGPGETQYF.